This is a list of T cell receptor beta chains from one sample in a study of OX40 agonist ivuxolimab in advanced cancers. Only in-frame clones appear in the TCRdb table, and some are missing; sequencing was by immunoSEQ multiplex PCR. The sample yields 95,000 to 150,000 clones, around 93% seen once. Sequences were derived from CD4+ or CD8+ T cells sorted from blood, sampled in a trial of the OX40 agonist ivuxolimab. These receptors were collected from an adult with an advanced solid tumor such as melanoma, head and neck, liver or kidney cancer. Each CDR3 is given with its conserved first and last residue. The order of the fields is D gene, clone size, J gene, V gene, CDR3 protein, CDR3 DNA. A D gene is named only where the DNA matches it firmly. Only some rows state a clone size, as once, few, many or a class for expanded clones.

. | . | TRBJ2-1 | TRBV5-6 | CASSFFGLDNEQFF | TGTGCCAGCAGCTTTTTCGGCCTGGACAATGAGCAGTTCTTC
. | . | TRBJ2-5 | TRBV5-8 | CASSLGSGPQETQYF | TGTGCCAGCAGCTTGGGTTCAGGACCCCAAGAGACCCAGTACTTC
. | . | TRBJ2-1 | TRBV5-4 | CASSQQGPTYNEQFF | TGTGCCAGCAGCCAGCAGGGCCCTACCTACAATGAGCAGTTCTTC
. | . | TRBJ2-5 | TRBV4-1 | CASSQPGQILEQYF | TGCGCCAGCAGCCAACCGGGCCAGATTCTGGAGCAGTACTTC
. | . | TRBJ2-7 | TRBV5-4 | CASSLGVTPGYEQYF | TGTGCCAGCAGCTTAGGGGTAACTCCGGGGTACGAGCAGTACTTC
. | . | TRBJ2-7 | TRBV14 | CASSQGNRLAGEQYF | TGTGCCAGCAGCCAGGGAAATCGGCTAGCTGGGGAGCAGTACTTC
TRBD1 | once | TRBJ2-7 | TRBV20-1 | CSAGTGYEQYF | TGCAGTGCGGGGACAGGGTACGAGCAGTACTTC
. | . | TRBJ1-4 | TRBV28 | CASSWSGSEKLFF | TGTGCCAGCAGTTGGTCGGGTAGCGAAAAACTGTTTTTT
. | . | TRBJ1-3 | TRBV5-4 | CASSDFTVSGNTIYF | TGTGCCAGCAGCGACTTTACCGTCTCTGGAAACACCATATATTTT
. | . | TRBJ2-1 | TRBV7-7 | CASSLSGGLSWNEQFF | TGTGCCAGCAGCCTTAGCGGAGGACTATCTTGGAATGAGCAGTTCTTC
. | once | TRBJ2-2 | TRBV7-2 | CASSLTRRANTGELFF | TGTGCCAGCAGCTTAACGAGGCGAGCGAACACCGGGGAGCTGTTTTTT
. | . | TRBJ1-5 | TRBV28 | CASSLVQGNQPQHF | TGTGCCAGCAGTTTAGTCCAGGGAAATCAGCCCCAGCATTTT
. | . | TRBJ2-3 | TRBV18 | CASSPLDGSTDTQYF | TGTGCCAGCTCACCGTTGGACGGGAGCACAGATACGCAGTATTTT
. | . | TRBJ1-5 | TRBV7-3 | CASSLGGESNQPQHF | TGTGCCAGCAGCTTGGGGGGTGAGAGCAATCAGCCCCAGCATTTT
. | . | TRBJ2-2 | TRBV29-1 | CSVTDGSANTGELFF | TGCAGCGTCACGGACGGATCTGCGAACACCGGGGAGCTGTTTTTT
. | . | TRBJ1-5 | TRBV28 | CASVLSGNSNQPQHF | TGTGCCAGCGTTCTCAGTGGAAATAGCAATCAGCCCCAGCATTTT
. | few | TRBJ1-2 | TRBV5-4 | CASIDTSNYGYTF | TGTGCCAGCATCGACACGTCGAACTATGGCTACACCTTC
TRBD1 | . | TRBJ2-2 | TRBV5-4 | CASSLQGVTTGELFF | TGTGCCAGCAGCCTCCAGGGGGTGACGACCGGGGAGCTGTTTTTT
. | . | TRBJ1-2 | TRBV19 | CASSRTESNYGYTF | TGTGCCAGTAGTAGGACGGAAAGCAACTATGGCTACACCTTC
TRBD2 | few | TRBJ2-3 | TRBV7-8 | CASSSAGGLTDTQYF | TGTGCCAGCAGCTCCGCGGGGGGGCTCACAGATACGCAGTATTTT
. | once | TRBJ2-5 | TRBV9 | CASSVGGGGATGETQYF | TGTGCCAGCAGCGTCGGAGGAGGGGGGGCGACCGGAGAGACCCAGTACTTC
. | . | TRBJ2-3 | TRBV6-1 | CASSGAGSPPLSQYF | TGTGCCAGCAGTGGCGCAGGTTCCCCGCCGTTGTCGCAGTATTTT
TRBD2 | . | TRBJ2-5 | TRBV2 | CASSARLAGGVTQYF | TGTGCCAGCAGTGCCCGACTAGCGGGGGGGGTGACCCAGTACTTC
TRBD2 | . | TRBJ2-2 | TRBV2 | CASRTSGGVRTGELFF | TGTGCCAGCAGGACTAGCGGCGGAGTTAGAACCGGGGAGCTGTTTTTT
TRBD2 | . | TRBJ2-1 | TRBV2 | CASVEGGRFDEQFF | TGTGCCAGCGTGGAAGGCGGGAGGTTCGATGAGCAGTTCTTC
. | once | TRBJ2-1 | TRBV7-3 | CASSLTEINEQFF | TGTGCCAGCAGCTTAACGGAAATCAATGAGCAGTTCTTC